This entry lists 21 T cell receptor beta chains sequenced from one sample in a study of CD8 T cells in ankylosing spondylitis. For these TCRs, the target antigens are not known. Using its own MiXCR run on the 5' RACE reads, TCRdb lists one record per CDR3 protein. The sample shows about 500,000 distinct CDR3 sequences, approximately 5% of them seen only once. The study's findings and limits: Blood of patients with ankylosing spondylitis appeared to be characterized by a TCR beta motif of eight highly homologous variants.

The sequencing sample was made of blood, either unsorted or a sorted T cell fraction (not recorded which). The origin of the receptors is a male donor with ankylosing spondylitis.

As concerns this clonotype: The junction differs from germline at one of its ends, possibly a read error. The rearrangement joins TRBV5-1 to TRBJ2-1; D not resolved. CDR3 length: 15 amino acids. Germline CDR1 SGHRS, CDR2 YFSETQ. CDR3 coding DNA: TGCGCCAGCAGCCTCGGACGTACTTCTTACACTGAGCAGTTCTTC. This encodes CASSLGRTSYTEQFF. The whole variable domain, filled in from reference TRBV5-1 and TRBJ2-1, reads KAGVTQTPRYLIKTRGQQVTLSCSPISGHRSVSWYQQTPGQGLQFLFEYFSETQRNKGNFPGRFSGRQFSNSRSEMNVSTLELGDSALYLCASSLGRTSYTEQFFGPGTRLTVL.

This clonotype was picked up many times. The rearrangement links TRBV5-1 to TRBJ2-1; the match to TRBD1 covers 7 bases. This CDR3 comprises 15 residues. After removal of 2 bases from V and 3 bases from J, the junction contained 5 bases not matched to a gene. CDR1 is SGHRS, CDR2 YFSETQ, per germline. For the CDR3, the DNA is TGCGCCAGCAGCTTCCGGGACAGAGACTACAATGAGCAGTTCTTC. Encoded protein: CASSFRDRDYNEQFF.

This clonotype came up many times. The chain links TRBV5-1 to TRBJ2-2, with D perhaps given as TRBD1 or TRBD2 (5 bases each). The CDR3 consists of 13 residues. From germline, CDR1 is SGHRS and CDR2 YFSETQ. The V gene lost 7 bases and the J gene lost 9 bases, with 16 bases spanning the gap. Here the CDR3 reads CASGASQNRELFF. Written as DNA, the CDR3 is TGCGCCAGCGGGGCTAGCCAAAACCGGGAGCTGTTTTTT.

This clonotype was observed many times. This chain connects TRBV7-3 to TRBJ1-3; TRBD1 is a possible D gene (5 bases). V gave up 5 bases and J gave up 0 bases, with 8 bases separating them. The CDR3 is 14 amino acids. In germline, CDR1 is SGHTA, CDR2 FQGTGA. This chain's CDR3 is CASSRQSSGNTIYF. DNA for the CDR3: TGTGCCAGCAGCAGACAGAGCTCTGGAAACACCATATATTTT.

The genes are TRBV20-1 and TRBJ2-5, with 12 bases aligning to TRBD2. V was clipped by 3 bases and J by 3 bases; unmatched bases: 5. Germline-derived CDR1 and CDR2 are DFQATT and SNEGSKA (reference sequence). The length of the CDR3 is 15 residues. CDR3 loop: CSASRTSGAEETQYF. CDR3 bases: TGCAGTGCTAGCCGGACTAGCGGGGCAGAAGAGACCCAGTACTTC.

This clonotype was recorded many times. The chain links TRBV5-1 to TRBJ2-1; D remains unclear. Trimming took 3 bases from V and 4 from J, leaving 14 bases between them. Per the germline V gene, CDR1 is SGHRS and CDR2 is YFSETQ. The CDR3 runs 15 residues. The CDR3 DNA reads as TGCGCCAGCAGCTGGACCCTAAGCCAATACAATGAGCAGTTCTTC. Translated, it gives CASSWTLSQYNEQFF. Using reference TRBV5-1 and TRBJ2-1 for the parts outside the CDR3, the full variable domain is KAGVTQTPRYLIKTRGQQVTLSCSPISGHRSVSWYQQTPGQGLQFLFEYFSETQRNKGNFPGRFSGRQFSNSRSEMNVSTLELGDSALYLCASSWTLSQYNEQFFGPGTRLTVL.

Ten or more counts support this clonotype. The chain recombines TRBV20-1 with TRBJ1-2; 8 bases are a match to TRBD1. The ends lost 5 bases at V and 3 bases at J; junction bases unmatched: 2. Germline lookup yields CDR1 DFQATT and CDR2 SNEGSKA (reference sequence). CDR3 length: 12 residues. In nucleotides, the CDR3 is TGCAGTGCTGGACAGGGAGACTATGGCTACACCTTC. Translated: CSAGQGDYGYTF.

This clonotype was picked up many times. The J gene is TRBJ2-3, the V gene TRBV24-1; D possibly corresponds to TRBD1 (5 bases). The CDR3 has 14 amino acids. Germline values: CDR1 KGHDR, CDR2 SFDVKD. V lost 9 bases, J lost 6 bases, and 18 bases lay in between. Here the CDR3 reads CATQDRWGRDTQYF. CDR3 bases: TGTGCCACCCAAGACAGATGGGGCCGGGATACGCAGTATTTT.

The table lists this clonotype with many counts. The rearrangement links TRBV7-3 to TRBJ1-4, with D perhaps TRBD1 (5 bases). V was clipped by 11 bases and J by 8 bases, with 15 bases between them. This CDR3 is built from 12 residues. The germline gives CDR1 SGHTA, CDR2 FQGTGA. The CDR3 loop is CAYGGAGEKLFF. CDR3 DNA sequence: TGTGCCTACGGAGGGGCCGGCGAAAAACTGTTTTTT.

Ten or more counts support this clonotype. This rearrangement joins TRBV7-9 to TRBJ1-2; D remains ambiguous. Trimming took 5 bases from V and 5 from J, leaving 12 bases between them. CDR1 SEHNR and CDR2 FQNEAQ come from the germline V gene (reference sequence). The CDR3 extends over 13 amino acids. DNA for the CDR3: TGTGCCAGCAGCCGCGGGGAAGGGTATGGCTACACCTTC. Its protein product is CASSRGEGYGYTF.

This clonotype appeared a few times. The rearrangement links TRBV10-3 to TRBJ1-5, with TRBD1 matching 8 bases. Unmatched junction bases numbered 2, after V lost 9 bases and J lost 7 bases. The CDR3 length is 11 residues. From germline, CDR1 is ENHRY and CDR2 SYGVKD. CDR3: CAIGQGQPQHF. In nucleotides, the CDR3 is TGTGCCATTGGACAGGGCCAGCCCCAGCATTTT.

This clonotype has at least ten counts. The V and J genes are TRBV6-1 and TRBJ1-1, with D possibly TRBD1 on 5 matching bases. This CDR3 is 15 amino acids long. Germline V CDR1 and CDR2: MNHNS, SASEGT. Trimming took 5 bases from V and 0 from J, leaving 13 bases between them. CDR3: CASSLGTGVNTEAFF. Here the CDR3 DNA reads TGTGCCAGCAGTCTTGGGACGGGAGTGAACACTGAAGCTTTCTTT.

This clonotype was detected ten times or more. This chain links TRBV29-1 with TRBJ1-4; 8 positions match TRBD1. Germline assignment: CDR1 SQVTM and CDR2 ANQGSEA. This CDR3 has 12 amino acids. V gave up 4 bases and J gave up 7 bases; unmatched junction bases: 2. The CDR3 loop is CSVGQGAEKLFF. CDR3 nucleotide sequence: TGCAGCGTTGGGCAGGGGGCTGAAAAACTGTTTTTT.

This clonotype was recorded a few times. The chain links TRBV3-1 to TRBJ2-3; D unresolved. Germline-derived CDR1 and CDR2 are LGHDT and YNNKEL (reference sequence). The CDR3 spans 13 residues. V was trimmed by 1 base and J by 14 bases, leaving 16 bases between them. The CDR3 nucleotides are TGTGCCAGCAGCCAAGGGCCATACCCCTCGGCGTATTTT. Its protein product is CASSQGPYPSAYF.

This clonotype was recorded many times. The J gene is TRBJ1-5, the V gene TRBV7-9; 8 positions match TRBD1. The trim removed 5 bases at V and 5 bases at J, leaving 2 bases unmatched. The CDR3 loop spans 13 amino acids. Per the germline V gene, CDR1 is SEHNR and CDR2 is FQNEAQ (reference sequence). CDR3 sequence (DNA): TGTGCCAGCAGCGACAGGGGAGATCAGCCCCAGCATTTT. Translated, it gives CASSDRGDQPQHF.

This clonotype was seen ten or more times. The gene calls are TRBV20-1 and TRBJ2-5; D is unclear. The germline V and J ends were trimmed by 4 bases and 7 bases, with 22 bases remaining between them. The CDR3 covers 15 residues. CDR1 DFQATT and CDR2 SNEGSKA come from the germline V gene (reference sequence). The CDR3 reads CSATPGRVTVGTQYF. CDR3 nucleotide sequence: TGCAGTGCTACCCCCGGACGGGTTACCGTGGGGACCCAGTACTTC.

This clonotype has ten or more counts. The rearrangement uses TRBV5-1 and TRBJ2-6; D may be TRBD1 (6 bases). V lost 0 bases to trimming and J lost 0 bases, with 10 bases between them. Germline V lookup: CDR1 SGHRS, CDR2 YFSETQ. The CDR3 contains 17 residues. The CDR3 coding sequence is TGCGCCAGCAGCTTGGAGGCAGGGGACTCTGGGGCCAACGTCCTGACTTTC. It specifies CASSLEAGDSGANVLTF.

This clonotype has just one count. A read error may be the cause here, since a much bigger clone is one base away. This chain links TRBV5-1 with TRBJ2-7; no definite D call. Trimming took 5 bases from V and 5 from J, leaving 14 bases between them. This CDR3 is built from 13 residues. Germline assignment: CDR1 SGHRS and CDR2 YFSETQ. The CDR3 DNA is TGCGCCAGCAGGAGGATAGGGTACGACGAGCAGTACTTC. Residues: CASRRIGYDEQYF. Variable domain in full (rest from reference TRBV5-1 and TRBJ2-7): KAGVTQTPRYLIKTRGQQVTLSCSPISGHRSVSWYQQTPGQGLQFLFEYFSETQRNKGNFPGRFSGRQFSNSRSEMNVSTLELGDSALYLCASRRIGYDEQYFGPGTRLTVT.

This clonotype occurred many times. The rearrangement uses TRBV4-2 and TRBJ1-2; 9 nucleotides agree with TRBD1. The germline V gene encodes CDR1 LGHNA and CDR2 YNFKEQ. The junction had 7 bases not matched to a gene; V was cut back by 1 base and J by 4 bases. CDR3 size: 16 residues. In nucleotides, the CDR3 is TGTGCCAGCAGCCAAGCCTACAGGGGACAGGGCTATGGCTACACCTTC. Protein: CASSQAYRGQGYGYTF.

The chain has TRBV7-3 and TRBJ2-4; 7 bases are shared with TRBD1. The germline V gene has CDR1 SGHTA and CDR2 FQGTGA. The junction had 4 bases not matched to a gene; V was cut back by 4 bases and J by 7 bases. The CDR3 length is 13 residues. CDR3 loop: CASSSSRGNIQYF. CDR3 coding DNA: TGTGCCAGCAGCTCCTCCAGGGGGAACATTCAGTACTTC. Full variable domain (outside the CDR3, taken from reference TRBV7-3 and TRBJ2-4): GAGVSQTPSNKVTEKGKYVELRCDPISGHTALYWYRQSLGQGPEFLIYFQGTGAADDSGLPNDRFFAVRPEGSVSTLKIQRTERGDSAVYLCASSSSRGNIQYFGAGTRLSVL.

In its sample, this clonotype was seen many times. The chain has TRBV29-1 and TRBJ2-7, with 9 nucleotides matching TRBD2. V was pared by 6 bases and J by 3 bases, with 6 bases of the junction left unmatched. The germline V gene encodes CDR1 SQVTM and CDR2 ANQGSEA. The CDR3 extends over 13 amino acids. CDR3 sequence: CSVIAGAVYEQYF. As DNA, the CDR3 is TGCAGCGTGATAGCGGGAGCTGTCTACGAGCAGTACTTC.